The 28 T cell receptor beta chains reported below all come from one sample, sequenced in a study of shared clonotypes between healthy human individuals. Sequencing was performed with immunoSEQ multiplex PCR; in TCRdb, only in-frame clones are kept and a portion is missing. Here the sample spans millions of clones, approximately 90% being singletons. Sequenced material: naive CD4+ T cells sorted from blood. The subset is: CD45RA+ positively selected. The receptors were sampled from a man between 18 and 29 years old in good health.

In this sample, this clone turned up once. The chain carries TRBV6-1 and TRBJ1-6; TRBD1 matches at 9 bases. CDR3 length: 15 residues. V lost 7 bases and J lost 7; bases outside the gene matches: 8. Per germline, CDR1 MNHNS and CDR2 SASEGT. CDR3 protein: CASTWGQGENSPLHF. CDR3 sequence (DNA): TGTGCCAGCACTTGGGGACAGGGTGAGAATTCACCCCTCCACTTT.

This clone has a single count. The V call is TRBV6-5, the J call TRBJ2-3; a weak D match, TRBD1 (6 bases). From germline, CDR1 is MNHEY and CDR2 SVGAGI. The V end lost 6 bases, the J end lost 0 bases, and 13 bases lay between the germline ends. The CDR3 sequence is 15 residues long. CDR3 coding DNA: TGTGCCAGCAGCACCGTCAGGGGAAGCACAGATACGCAGTATTTT. This encodes CASSTVRGSTDTQYF.

This rearrangement joins TRBV6-6 to TRBJ1-4, with D tentatively TRBD1 (5 bases). Germline V lookup: CDR1 MNHNY, CDR2 SVGAGI (reference sequence). CDR3 length equals 14 residues. The ends were cut back, 4 bases at V and 10 bases at J, with 16 bases in the middle. CDR3 DNA: TGTGCCAGCAGTTCGGGGACGGGAGGTGTAAAACTGTTTTTT. It is translated as CASSSGTGGVKLFF.

The chain joins TRBV7-9 to TRBJ2-3; 11 nucleotides match TRBD2. Germline assignment: CDR1 SEHNR and CDR2 FQNEAQ (reference sequence). The CDR3 spans 16 residues. The V and J ends lost 4 bases and 1 base, in that order; junction bases with no gene match: 4. The CDR3 loop reads CASSSLAGGGTDTQYF. DNA of the CDR3: TGTGCCAGCAGCTCGTTAGCGGGAGGGGGCACAGATACGCAGTATTTT.

The V gene is TRBV2, the J gene TRBJ1-5; D uncertain. CDR1 and CDR2 (germline): SNHLY, FYNNEI. The CDR3 sequence is 16 residues long. The germline V and J ends were trimmed by 3 bases and 6 bases, with 18 bases remaining between them. In nucleotides, the CDR3 is TGTGCCAGCAGTGAGCAGGTGGGTGGGTCTGGTCAGCCCCAGCATTTT. It specifies CASSEQVGGSGQPQHF. The whole variable domain, remainder taken from reference TRBV2 and TRBJ1-5, is EPEVTQTPSHQVTQMGQEVILRCVPISNHLYFYWYRQILGQKVEFLVSFYNNEISEKSEIFDDQFSVERPDGSNFTLKIRSTKLEDSAMYFCASSEQVGGSGQPQHFGDGTRLSIL.

The V call is TRBV7-2, the J call TRBJ2-3; a weak D match, TRBD1 (5 bases). The ends were cut back, 4 bases at V and 3 bases at J, with 14 bases in the middle. Germline CDR1 SGHTA, CDR2 FQGNSA. The CDR3 runs to 15 residues. CDR3 in amino acids: CASSSQGIGTDTQYF. CDR3 sequence (DNA): TGTGCCAGCAGCTCGCAGGGCATTGGGACAGATACGCAGTATTTT. Full variable domain (outside the CDR3, taken from reference TRBV7-2 and TRBJ2-3): GAGVSQSPSNKVTEKGKDVELRCDPISGHTALYWYRQSLGQGLEFLIYFQGNSAPDKSGLPSDRFSAERTGGSVSTLTIQRTQQEDSAVYLCASSSQGIGTDTQYFGPGTRLTVL.

Details on this clone: This CDR3 is also generated by other DNA sequences in the sample. Written as DNA, the CDR3 is TGCGCCAGCAGCCTCGGGACTAGCGGGAGGGCGGCAGATACGCAGTATTTT. Translation gives CASSLGTSGRAADTQYF. The chain combines TRBV5-1 with TRBJ2-3; TRBD2 agrees at 16 bases. The CDR3 extends over 17 amino acids. In germline, CDR1 is SGHRS, CDR2 YFSETQ. With 4 bases clipped from V and 4 bases from J, the junction kept 6 bases outside the gene matches.

The chain has TRBV5-3 and TRBJ2-2, with D unclear. TRBV5-3 is an open reading frame, and its role is uncertain. CDR3 size: 8 residues. DNA for the CDR3: TGTGGCGACGGGGAGCTGTTTTTT. Protein: CGDGELFF.

This clone appeared once. The rearrangement uses TRBV7-2 and TRBJ1-5, with unresolved D. CDR3 length equals 14 residues. Germline loops: CDR1 SGHTA, CDR2 FQGNSA. V was pared by 3 bases and J by 7 bases, with 13 bases between. CDR3 sequence reads: CASSFEPSGQPQHF. For the CDR3, the DNA is TGTGCCAGCAGCTTCGAACCAAGCGGCCAGCCCCAGCATTTT.

V is TRBV2 and J is TRBJ2-2, with D perhaps TRBD1 or TRBD2 (7 bases each). V was cut by 6 bases and J by 4 bases, with 12 bases left in between. The CDR3 runs 14 residues. Germline CDR1 SNHLY, CDR2 FYNNEI. CDR3: CASRQGRGTGELFF. CDR3 in DNA: TGTGCCAGCAGACAGGGGAGGGGCACCGGGGAGCTGTTTTTT.

The genes are TRBV7-2 and TRBJ2-1; possibly TRBD2 for D (5 bases). The CDR3 has 14 amino acids. Germline CDR1 is SGHTA and CDR2 is FQGNSA. V was trimmed by 3 bases and J by 1 base, leaving 7 bases between them. The CDR3 sequence: CASSFPGSYNEQFF. CDR3 sequence (DNA): TGTGCCAGCAGCTTCCCGGGATCCTACAATGAGCAGTTCTTC.

This clone was detected only a few times. Other DNA sequences within the sample encode an identical CDR3. The chain couples TRBV6-4 to TRBJ2-2; TRBD1 is a possible D gene (5 bases). The CDR3 is 13 amino acids. Germline V gene data show CDR1 as MRHNA and CDR2 as SNTAGT. Trimming removed 3 bases from V and 4 bases from J, with 6 bases in between. The CDR3 loop reads CASSEQGTGELFF. In DNA, the CDR3 is TGTGCCAGCAGTGAGCAGGGCACCGGGGAGCTGTTTTTT.

V usage is TRBV7-2 and J usage is TRBJ1-5; 9 bases are shared with TRBD1. The V gene's germline CDR1 is SGHTA and CDR2 FQGNSA. After removal of 6 bases from V and 7 bases from J, the junction contained 10 bases not matched to a gene. CDR3 size: 15 residues. The CDR3 DNA reads as TGTGCCAGCAGTACGAACAGGGGGCAGGGGCAGCCCCAGCATTTT. This sequence encodes CASSTNRGQGQPQHF.

CDR3 sequence (DNA): TGTGCCAGCACCCCCTCCGAGGGTATCGGGGAGCTGTTTTTT. This translates into CASTPSEGIGELFF. The chain carries TRBV7-9 and TRBJ2-2, with a possible D match to TRBD2 (5 bases). The CDR3 sequence is 14 residues long. V lost 7 bases, J lost 7 bases, and 16 bases lay in between. Germline-derived CDR1 and CDR2 are SEHNR and FQNEAQ (reference sequence). Based on the CDR3 plus reference TRBV7-9 and TRBJ2-2, the full variable domain is DTGVSQNPRHKITKRGQNVTFRCDPISEHNRLYWYRQTLGQGPEFLTYFQNEAQLEKSRLLSDRFSAERPKGSFSTLEIQRTEQGDSAMYLCASTPSEGIGELFFGEGSRLTVL.

CDR3 protein: CASSIGREGNEQFF. In DNA, the CDR3 is TGTGCCAGCAGCATAGGGCGGGAGGGGAATGAGCAGTTCTTC. The chain combines TRBV7-2 with TRBJ2-1; 9 bases fit TRBD2. Unmatched junction bases numbered 6, after V lost 5 bases and J lost 7 bases. Germline-derived CDR1 and CDR2 are SGHTA and FQGNSA. This CDR3 region has 14 residues.

V usage is TRBV25-1 and J usage is TRBJ1-1, with D uncertain. Per the germline V gene, CDR1 is MGHDK and CDR2 is SYGVNS. The CDR3 is made up of 15 amino acids. The V gene lost 0 bases and the J gene lost 4 bases, with 12 bases spanning the gap. DNA for the CDR3: TGTGCCAGCAGTGAATATCAAGGCCTTGGCACTGAAGCTTTCTTT. Amino acid sequence: CASSEYQGLGTEAFF.

The V gene is TRBV29-1, the J gene TRBJ2-5; TRBD2 agrees at 9 bases. Germline CDR1 reads SQVTM; CDR2 reads ANQGSEA. V was pared by 4 bases and J by 2 bases, with 8 bases of the junction left unmatched. The CDR3 has 15 amino acids. CDR3 DNA sequence: TGCAGCGTTGCCCCGAGACTAGCGGCTCAAGAGACCCAGTACTTC. Amino acid sequence: CSVAPRLAAQETQYF.

This chain joins TRBV5-1 and TRBJ1-4, with 7 bases lining up with TRBD1. Trimming took 0 bases from V and 8 from J; bases not matched to a gene: 7. From germline, CDR1 is SGHRS and CDR2 YFSETQ. The CDR3 length is 15 residues. The CDR3 is CASSLVDRSHEKLFF. Written as DNA, the CDR3 is TGCGCCAGCAGCTTGGTGGACAGGTCCCACGAAAAACTGTTTTTT.

The CDR3 region is CASSQMTGTLFYEQYF. The CDR3 DNA is TGCGCCAGCAGCCAAATGACAGGGACCTTATTCTACGAGCAGTACTTC. This sequence joins TRBV4-1 and TRBJ2-7; TRBD1 matches at 7 bases. V dropped 2 bases and J dropped 3; count of bases not matched to a gene: 10. In germline, CDR1 is MGHRA, CDR2 YSYEKL. The CDR3 contains 16 residues.

V and J are TRBV5-1 and TRBJ2-3; 7 bases line up with TRBD1. Germline V gene sequence: CDR1 SGHRS, CDR2 YFSETQ. The CDR3 extends over 14 amino acids. The V segment lost 4 bases and the J segment 2 bases; nucleotides outside the gene matches: 4. The CDR3 DNA reads TGCGCCAGCAGCGTGGGACAGACCACAGATACGCAGTATTTT. It codes for CASSVGQTTDTQYF.

The rearrangement joins TRBV13 to TRBJ1-2, with 7 bases fitting TRBD1. The CDR3 is 15 amino acids. The V segment lost 6 bases and the J segment 4 bases; nucleotides outside the gene matches: 11. Germline CDR1 is PRHDT and CDR2 is FYEKMQ (reference sequence). The CDR3 protein is CASSGQKGGVYGYTF. CDR3 coding DNA: TGTGCCAGCAGTGGTCAGAAAGGGGGCGTCTATGGCTACACCTTC.

V and J are TRBV5-1 and TRBJ2-5; 9 positions agree with TRBD2. Trimming at V came to 0 bases and at J to 5 bases, leaving 5 bases not matched to a gene. This CDR3 has 15 amino acids. From germline, CDR1 is SGHRS and CDR2 YFSETQ. DNA for the CDR3: TGCGCCAGCAGCTTGGCCCTAACTAGCGGGGAGACCCAGTACTTC. Its translation is CASSLALTSGETQYF.

The chain uses TRBV5-4 and TRBJ2-2; either TRBD1 or TRBD2 may supply D (6 bases each). Deletions cut 4 bases from V and 0 bases from J, with 13 bases between. This CDR3 region has 16 residues. Germline assignment: CDR1 SGHNT and CDR2 YYREEE (reference sequence). DNA of the CDR3: TGTGCCAGCAGCCCCGGCGGGACATCGAACACCGGGGAGCTGTTTTTT. It codes for CASSPGGTSNTGELFF. The whole variable domain, remainder taken from reference TRBV5-4 and TRBJ2-2, is ETGVTQSPTHLIKTRGQQVTLRCSSQSGHNTVSWYQQALGQGPQFIFQYYREEENGRGNFPPRFSGLQFPNYSSELNVNALELDDSALYLCASSPGGTSNTGELFFGEGSRLTVL.

V usage is TRBV6-1 and J usage is TRBJ2-7, with TRBD1 matching over 11 bases. V dropped 6 bases and J dropped 4; count of bases not matched to a gene: 8. This CDR3 contains 15 residues. Per germline, CDR1 MNHNS and CDR2 SASEGT. CDR3: CASSPGGTGGYEQYF. DNA of the CDR3: TGTGCCAGCAGCCCAGGGGGGACAGGGGGTTACGAGCAGTACTTC.

V is TRBV5-1 and J is TRBJ2-7, with a weak D call TRBD1 (5 bases). V was shortened by 2 bases and J by 5 bases, with 11 bases between the two germline ends. CDR3 length: 13 residues. Germline CDR1 is SGHRS and CDR2 is YFSETQ. The CDR3, as DNA: TGCGCCAGCAGCTTCGCAGGGAAGAACGAGCAGTACTTC. It translates to CASSFAGKNEQYF.

V gene TRBV6-1 combines with J gene TRBJ2-7; D unresolved. Germline lookup yields CDR1 MNHNS and CDR2 SASEGT. The CDR3 is 12 amino acids. The V gene lost 4 bases and the J gene lost 5 bases, with 9 bases spanning the gap. The CDR3 spells CASSAALDEQYF. For the CDR3, the DNA is TGTGCCAGCAGTGCGGCCCTGGACGAGCAGTACTTC.

This chain links TRBV4-1 with TRBJ2-5; D gene ambiguous. Per germline, CDR1 MGHRA and CDR2 YSYEKL. V was clipped by 5 bases and J by 0 bases, with 16 bases between them. This CDR3 has 16 residues. The CDR3 DNA sequence: TGCGCCAGCAGCTTCGCGTTGGCTAGGTACCAAGAGACCCAGTACTTC. This gives the protein CASSFALARYQETQYF.

This clone turned up a few times. The chain links TRBV18 to TRBJ1-5, with TRBD1 matching over 10 bases. The V segment lost 6 bases and the J segment 6 bases; nucleotides outside the gene matches: 8. The CDR3 loop spans 15 amino acids. CDR1 and CDR2 from the germline V gene are KGHSH and LQKENI. The DNA of the CDR3 is TGTGCCAGCTCGGACGGGACAGGGGATAGTCAGCCCCAGCATTTT. Protein sequence: CASSDGTGDSQPQHF.